The 29 T cell receptor beta chains presented below share a single source sample, sequenced in a study of blood T cell repertoires in COVID-19. Here immunoSEQ multiplex PCR was the method, and the copy in TCRdb shows in-frame clones only, minus some. The sample records 100,000 or so clones, roughly 82% being singletons. The sample taken for sequencing was peripheral blood. The source is an elderly man with acute or convalescent COVID-19.

CDR3 residues: CASSYRAETQYF. CDR3 nucleotides: TGTGCCAGCAGCTACAGGGCAGAGACCCAGTACTTC. This chain links TRBV7-2 with TRBJ2-5, with D perhaps TRBD1 (6 bases). The CDR3 loop spans 12 amino acids. Trimming cost V 4 bases and J 4 bases, with 7 bases left between them. Germline V gene sequence: CDR1 SGHTA, CDR2 FQGNSA.

The DNA of the CDR3 is TGTGCCAGCAGTGAATCTTTAGCGGGGATTGGTGGAAACATTCAGTACTTC. Translating gives CASSESLAGIGGNIQYF. This chain uses TRBV6-1 with TRBJ2-4; 8 bases map to TRBD2. The CDR3 consists of 17 residues. CDR1 and CDR2 (germline): MNHNS, SASEGT. Trimming took 2 bases from V and 6 from J; bases not matched to a gene: 12.

The V call is TRBV19, the J call TRBJ1-1; D remains ambiguous. V was shortened by 5 bases and J by 3 bases, with 13 bases between the two germline ends. Per the germline V gene, CDR1 is LNHDA and CDR2 is SQIVND (reference sequence). There are 14 residues in the CDR3. The CDR3 DNA is TGTGCCAGTAGTCCGTCACAGAGATACACTGAAGCTTTCTTT. This sequence encodes CASSPSQRYTEAFF.

The rearrangement links TRBV30 to TRBJ1-1; possible D gene TRBD1, 5 bases. Germline V lookup: CDR1 GTSNPN, CDR2 SVGIG (reference sequence). The CDR3 spans 14 residues. V was trimmed by 4 bases and J by 0 bases, leaving 12 bases between them. The CDR3 DNA sequence: TGTGCCTGGATTGGGGGACTCCTGAACACTGAAGCTTTCTTT. Protein sequence: CAWIGGLLNTEAFF.

V and J are TRBV10-3 and TRBJ1-5; D is possibly TRBD1 (5 bases). There are 13 residues in the CDR3. V was pared by 4 bases and J by 6 bases, with 10 bases between. CDR1 is ENHRY and CDR2 is SYGVKD in the germline V gene. The CDR3, as DNA: TGTGCCATCAGTGCCCAGGGTAGTCAGCCCCAGCATTTT. Residues: CAISAQGSQPQHF.

The rearrangement joins TRBV12-3 or TRBV12-4 to TRBJ1-2; 7 bases map to TRBD1. This CDR3 comprises 13 residues. J gave up 6 bases and V 5 bases, and 6 bases lay outside the gene matches. CDR3 sequence: CASSPGTEDGYTF. The CDR3 DNA reads as TGTGCCAGCAGTCCCGGGACAGAGGATGGCTACACCTTC.

The J gene is TRBJ1-6, the V gene TRBV5-4; 7 bases line up with TRBD1. The germline CDR1 and CDR2 sequences are SGHNT and YYREEE (reference sequence). This CDR3 region has 16 residues. V was pared by 4 bases and J by 7 bases, with 11 bases of the junction left unmatched. The CDR3 sequence: CASSRGQKRANSPLHF. CDR3 coding DNA: TGTGCCAGCAGCCGGGGACAGAAGAGAGCCAATTCACCCCTCCACTTT.

This chain uses TRBV18 with TRBJ1-1; 7 nucleotides agree with TRBD1. This CDR3 region has 14 residues. Trimming at V came to 0 bases and at J to 7 bases, leaving 5 bases not matched to a gene. The germline V gene encodes CDR1 KGHSH and CDR2 LQKENI. The CDR3 nucleotides are TGTGCCAGCTCACCACCGGGGACAGCAATTGAAGCTTTCTTT. Its translation is CASSPPGTAIEAFF.

The chain links TRBV4-3 to TRBJ1-6; 9 bases agree with TRBD1. Per the germline V gene, CDR1 is LGHNA and CDR2 is YSLEER. The CDR3 contains 15 residues. V lost 3 bases, J lost 10 bases, and 7 bases stayed unmatched. In nucleotides, the CDR3 is TGCGCCAGCAGCCAGTGGACAGGGGCAGAGTCACCCCTCCACTTT. Amino acid sequence: CASSQWTGAESPLHF.

This clone appeared a single time. The V gene is TRBV30, the J gene TRBJ2-2, with no clear D. Germline lookup yields CDR1 GTSNPN and CDR2 SVGIG (reference sequence). The CDR3 sequence is 13 residues long. The ends were cut back, 1 base at V and 2 bases at J, with 5 bases in the middle. CDR3 bases: TGTGCCTGGAGTGGGAGAAACACCGGGGAGCTGTTTTTT. This encodes CAWSGRNTGELFF.

V gene TRBV4-1 combines with J gene TRBJ2-7, with 7 bases aligning to TRBD2. The junction had 9 bases not matched to a gene; V was cut back by 0 bases and J by 7 bases. Per the germline V gene, CDR1 is MGHRA and CDR2 is YSYEKL. The CDR3 has 15 residues. This CDR3 reads CASSQDIGRRGEQYF. Here the CDR3 DNA reads TGCGCCAGCAGCCAAGACATCGGGAGGCGAGGAGAGCAGTACTTC.

The V and J genes are TRBV24-1 and TRBJ1-2, with 7 bases that match TRBD1. Germline-derived CDR1 and CDR2 are KGHDR and SFDVKD. V was clipped by 4 bases and J by 4 bases; unmatched bases: 5. This CDR3 spans 14 amino acids. The DNA of the CDR3 is TGTGCCACCAGTGAAGAGGGGGCTCCCTATGGCTACACCTTC. This codes for CATSEEGAPYGYTF.

The chain employs TRBV3-1 (or the pseudogene TRBV3-2) and TRBJ1-1, with D possibly being TRBD1 (6 bases). This CDR3 contains 14 residues. The germline V gene encodes CDR1 LGHDT and CDR2 YNNKEL (reference sequence). V gave up 6 bases and J gave up 0 bases, with 11 bases separating them. The chain's CDR3 is CASRRQDLNTEAFF. Here the CDR3 DNA reads TGTGCCAGCAGGAGACAGGACCTGAACACTGAAGCTTTCTTT.

The chain carries TRBV30 and TRBJ1-1; D possibly corresponds to TRBD1 (6 bases). Germline lookup yields CDR1 GTSNPN and CDR2 SVGIG (reference sequence). The V and J ends lost 0 bases and 0 bases respectively, with 11 bases between them. The CDR3 has 15 amino acids. This chain's CDR3 is CAWSVGTPMNTEAFF. The CDR3 bases are TGTGCCTGGAGTGTCGGGACACCCATGAACACTGAAGCTTTCTTT. The whole variable domain, filled in from reference TRBV30 and TRBJ1-1, reads SQTIHQWPATLVQPVGSPLSLECTVEGTSNPNLYWYRQAAGRGLQLLFYSVGIGQISSEVPQNLSASRPQDRQFILSSKKLLLSDSGFYLCAWSVGTPMNTEAFFGQGTRLTVV.

This clone was counted a few times. This chain joins TRBV7-2 and TRBJ1-1, with D perhaps matching TRBD1 (5 bases). The CDR3 totals 14 residues. Germline CDR1 SGHTA, CDR2 FQGNSA. Trimming removed 5 bases at V and 4 bases at J, with 14 bases between. The CDR3 nucleotides are TGTGCCAGCAGCCCGCGAGTGGGGCTCACTGAAGCTTTCTTT. Its translation: CASSPRVGLTEAFF. Full variable domain (rest looked up from reference TRBV7-2 and TRBJ1-1): GAGVSQSPSNKVTEKGKDVELRCDPISGHTALYWYRQSLGQGLEFLIYFQGNSAPDKSGLPSDRFSAERTGGSVSTLTIQRTQQEDSAVYLCASSPRVGLTEAFFGQGTRLTVV.

This clone has a single count. The chain carries TRBV7-8 and TRBJ1-6; TRBD1 matches at 7 bases. Germline V gene data show CDR1 as SGHVS and CDR2 as FQNEAQ. This CDR3 has 14 residues. The J segment lost 10 bases and the V segment lost 6 bases, leaving 9 bases of the junction unmatched. CDR3 sequence (DNA): TGTGCCAGCAGGACCGACAGGGTAGGGTCACCCCTCCACTTT. Its protein is CASRTDRVGSPLHF.

This rearrangement joins TRBV18 to TRBJ1-5; D unresolved. The CDR3 is 16 residues long. Germline V lookup: CDR1 KGHSH, CDR2 LQKENI. V was pared by 3 bases and J by 0 bases, with 12 bases between. The chain's CDR3 is CASSPNSGVSNQPQHF. Here the CDR3 DNA reads TGTGCCAGCTCACCGAACAGCGGGGTTAGCAATCAGCCCCAGCATTTT.

This clone was found once. The chain carries TRBV10-3 and TRBJ1-2; 7 bases agree with TRBD1. The CDR3 is made up of 14 amino acids. Germline-derived CDR1 and CDR2 are ENHRY and SYGVKD. Unmatched junction bases numbered 6, after V lost 4 bases and J lost 4 bases. Here the CDR3 reads CAISVGDSTYGYTF. The DNA for the CDR3 is TGTGCCATCAGTGTGGGGGACAGCACCTATGGCTACACCTTC.

The V gene is TRBV18, the J gene TRBJ1-3; D not certain. The V gene lost 7 bases and the J gene lost 0 bases, with 13 bases spanning the gap. The CDR3 consists of 15 residues. Germline V gene lookup returns CDR1 KGHSH and CDR2 LQKENI. For the CDR3, the DNA is TGTGCCAGCTTCCCGGACGGAGGCTCTGGAAACACCATATATTTT. Protein product: CASFPDGGSGNTIYF.

The gene calls are TRBV18 and TRBJ2-1; 8 bases match TRBD2. Trimming cost V 2 bases and J 4 bases; bases outside gene matches: 10. Germline values: CDR1 KGHSH, CDR2 LQKENI. This CDR3 has 17 amino acids. CDR3 region: CASSPIGVAGLYNEQFF. The CDR3 DNA follows: TGTGCCAGCTCACCAATAGGTGTAGCGGGGCTATACAATGAGCAGTTCTTC.

V gene TRBV15 combines with J gene TRBJ2-7; 7 nucleotides agree with TRBD1. The V gene end was trimmed by 5 bases and the J gene end by 2 bases; junction bases not matched to a gene: 9. The CDR3 totals 15 residues. Per the germline V gene, CDR1 is LNHNV and CDR2 is YYDKDF (reference sequence). CDR3 region: CATSRVTGSPYEQYF. The CDR3 nucleotides read TGTGCCACCAGCCGAGTGACAGGGTCCCCCTACGAGCAGTACTTC.

The chain carries TRBV27 and TRBJ2-3, with 7 bases identical to TRBD1. Germline values: CDR1 MNHEY, CDR2 SMNVEV (reference sequence). CDR3 length: 14 amino acids. V shed 2 bases, J shed 4 bases, and the junction held 3 bases outside the gene matches. The chain's CDR3 is CASSLGTASDTQYF. The CDR3 region has the DNA TGTGCCAGCAGTTTAGGGACAGCGTCAGATACGCAGTATTTT.

This clone occurred a few times. The chain joins TRBV19 to TRBJ1-6; D perhaps matches TRBD1 (5 bases). The CDR3 is 16 residues long. Germline CDR1 and CDR2: LNHDA and SQIVND (reference sequence). V was pared by 6 bases and J by 3 bases, with 15 bases between. The CDR3 region has the DNA TGTGCCAGTAGCACCGCCCAGGGCCACTATAATTCACCCCTCCACTTT. Protein product: CASSTAQGHYNSPLHF.

The chain couples TRBV18 to TRBJ2-7; TRBD1 agrees at 9 bases. There are 15 residues in the CDR3. In germline, CDR1 is KGHSH, CDR2 LQKENI. With 5 bases clipped from V and 4 bases from J, the junction kept 9 bases outside the gene matches. In DNA, the CDR3 is TGTGCCAGCTCATCCGAACCGGGACAGGGTTACGAGCAGTACTTC. It specifies CASSSEPGQGYEQYF.

The rearrangement links TRBV14 to TRBJ2-4, with TRBD2 identical over 7 bases. V lost 1 base to trimming and J lost 7 bases; unmatched junction nucleotides: 4. The CDR3 sequence is 14 residues long. Germline V gene lookup returns CDR1 SGHDN and CDR2 FVKESK. CDR3 sequence: CASSQGGGGNIQYF. The CDR3 DNA is TGTGCCAGCAGCCAAGGTGGGGGAGGGAACATTCAGTACTTC.

The chain joins TRBV18 to TRBJ2-7; perhaps TRBD1 as D (5 bases). Trimming removed 5 bases from V and 2 bases from J, with 16 bases in between. CDR1 is KGHSH and CDR2 is LQKENI in the germline V gene. The CDR3 is made up of 15 amino acids. CDR3 nucleotide sequence: TGTGCCAGCTCATCTTCGACAGATACTACCTACGAGCAGTACTTC. Its translation: CASSSSTDTTYEQYF.

The rearrangement joins TRBV7-6 to TRBJ1-6; D call uncertain. Germline V gene lookup returns CDR1 SGHVS and CDR2 FNYEAQ. The germline V and J ends were trimmed by 5 bases and 5 bases, with 10 bases remaining between them. This CDR3 is 14 amino acids long. The CDR3: CASSPRDDNSPLHF. The DNA of the CDR3 is TGTGCCAGCAGCCCCCGGGATGATAATTCACCCCTCCACTTT.

This clone has just one count. V and J are TRBV9 and TRBJ2-1, with D possibly matching TRBD2 (5 bases). The V end lost 4 bases, the J end lost 7 bases, and 15 bases lay between the germline ends. CDR1 is SGDLS and CDR2 is YYNGEE in the germline V gene. The CDR3 totals 14 residues. CDR3 DNA sequence: TGTGCCAGCAGCCCAGATCCTCAGCGGAATGAGCAGTTCTTC. It yields the protein CASSPDPQRNEQFF.

This clone was recorded only once. The chain combines TRBV25-1 with TRBJ1-5, with a possible D match to TRBD1 (5 bases). Deletions cut 3 bases from V and 3 bases from J, with 12 bases between. CDR1 is MGHDK, CDR2 SYGVNS, per germline. The CDR3 contains 15 residues. The CDR3 bases are TGTGCCAGCAGTGATGGGGGAGGAAACAATCAGCCCCAGCATTTT. Translation: CASSDGGGNNQPQHF.